This is a list of T cell receptor beta chains from one sample in a study of CD8 T cells in Susac syndrome. TCRdb processed the immunoSEQ multiplex PCR reads anew with MiXCR; each CDR3 protein has one entry. Counted here are more than 70,000 distinct CDR3 sequences, around 93% occurring once; the ten biggest clones make up less than 0.35%. Sequencing was performed on CD8+ T cells from PBMCs. All receptors come from a human donor in good health. Each CDR3 is given with its conserved first and last residue. Each record gives: clone size, D gene, V gene, J gene, CDR3 protein, CDR3 DNA. The D gene is left open where the match is weak. Rows may omit the clone size; those that give it use once, few, many or a size class.

abundance: -; d_gene: -; v_gene: TRBV18; j_gene: TRBJ2-1; CDR3aa: CASSPVGNEQFF; CDR3nt: TGTGCCAGCTCACCTGTCGGTAATGAGCAGTTCTTC
abundance: -; d_gene: TRBD1; v_gene: TRBV29-1; j_gene: TRBJ2-7; CDR3aa: CSVTGDTYEQYF; CDR3nt: TGCAGCGTCACAGGGGATACCTACGAGCAGTACTTC
abundance: -; d_gene: -; v_gene: TRBV29-1; j_gene: TRBJ2-1; CDR3aa: CSVAGGLGRGVEQFF; CDR3nt: TGCAGCGTCGCCGGTGGACTGGGCAGGGGAGTCGAGCAGTTCTTC
abundance: -; d_gene: -; v_gene: TRBV13; j_gene: TRBJ1-5; CDR3aa: CASSLQANQPQHF; CDR3nt: TGTGCCAGCAGCTTACAGGCTAATCAGCCCCAGCATTTT
abundance: -; d_gene: -; v_gene: TRBV30; j_gene: TRBJ2-1; CDR3aa: CAWSVGAGNNEQFF; CDR3nt: TGTGCCTGGAGTGTGGGGGCCGGGAACAATGAGCAGTTCTTC
abundance: once; d_gene: -; v_gene: TRBV7-9; j_gene: TRBJ1-2; CDR3aa: CASSLAPWQGPYGYTF; CDR3nt: TGTGCCAGCAGCTTAGCGCCGTGGCAGGGGCCCTATGGCTACACCTTC
abundance: -; d_gene: -; v_gene: TRBV12-3/TRBV12-4; j_gene: TRBJ1-5; CDR3aa: CASSRRLVGNQPQHF; CDR3nt: TGTGCCAGCAGCCGCCGTCTCGTCGGCAATCAGCCCCAGCATTTT
abundance: -; d_gene: TRBD2; v_gene: TRBV5-1; j_gene: TRBJ2-7; CDR3aa: CASRPSGTTYEQYF; CDR3nt: TGCGCCAGCAGACCATCCGGGACTACCTACGAGCAGTACTTC
abundance: -; d_gene: -; v_gene: TRBV6-2/TRBV6-3; j_gene: TRBJ1-5; CDR3aa: CASSYRVGNQPQHF; CDR3nt: TGTGCCAGCAGTTACAGGGTCGGCAATCAGCCCCAGCATTTT
abundance: -; d_gene: TRBD1; v_gene: TRBV18; j_gene: TRBJ1-6; CDR3aa: CASSPLPGQGTTYNSPLHF; CDR3nt: TGTGCCAGCTCACCCCTCCCGGGACAGGGGACCACCTATAATTCACCCCTCCACTTT
abundance: once; d_gene: -; v_gene: TRBV5-8; j_gene: TRBJ1-1; CDR3aa: CASGGGWVAWAKNTEAFF; CDR3nt: TGTGCCAGCGGAGGAGGGTGGGTAGCTTGGGCTAAGAACACTGAAGCTTTCTTT
abundance: -; d_gene: TRBD1; v_gene: TRBV7-9; j_gene: TRBJ1-2; CDR3aa: CATPTLLTGTGVDYGYTF; CDR3nt: TGTGCCACCCCAACCCTCTTAACCGGGACAGGGGTTGATTATGGCTACACCTTC
abundance: -; d_gene: -; v_gene: TRBV20-1; j_gene: TRBJ1-2; CDR3aa: CSARTGTEYGYTF; CDR3nt: TGCAGTGCTAGAACAGGGACGGAGTATGGCTACACCTTC
abundance: once; d_gene: TRBD1; v_gene: TRBV5-6; j_gene: TRBJ2-7; CDR3aa: CASSAMGQEEQYF; CDR3nt: TGTGCCAGCAGCGCTATGGGACAGGAAGAGCAGTACTTC
abundance: -; d_gene: TRBD2; v_gene: TRBV20-1; j_gene: TRBJ2-3; CDR3aa: CSAMGARLAGLSSTDTQYF; CDR3nt: TGCAGTGCTATGGGGGCGCGGCTAGCGGGGCTCTCTAGCACAGATACGCAGTATTTT
abundance: once; d_gene: -; v_gene: TRBV9; j_gene: TRBJ2-3; CDR3aa: CASSVEQLTDTQYF; CDR3nt: TGTGCCAGCAGCGTAGAACAACTCACAGATACGCAGTATTTT
abundance: -; d_gene: TRBD2; v_gene: TRBV20-1; j_gene: TRBJ2-1; CDR3aa: CSARTSGGYNEQFF; CDR3nt: TGCAGTGCTCGGACTAGCGGGGGCTACAATGAGCAGTTCTTC
abundance: -; d_gene: TRBD2; v_gene: TRBV2; j_gene: TRBJ2-4; CDR3aa: CASSEARLAENIQYF; CDR3nt: TGTGCCAGCAGTGAAGCGCGACTAGCGGAAAACATTCAGTACTTC
abundance: few; d_gene: TRBD1; v_gene: TRBV5-1; j_gene: TRBJ2-7; CDR3aa: CASSSGTGGYEQYF; CDR3nt: TGCGCCAGCAGCTCCGGGACAGGGGGCTACGAGCAGTACTTC
abundance: -; d_gene: -; v_gene: TRBV25-1; j_gene: TRBJ1-2; CDR3aa: CASSEQSYGYTF; CDR3nt: TGTGCCAGCAGTGAACAGAGTTATGGCTACACCTTC
abundance: -; d_gene: -; v_gene: TRBV15; j_gene: TRBJ1-5; CDR3aa: CATSGSRSSNQPQHF; CDR3nt: TGTGCCACCAGCGGCTCAAGATCTAGCAATCAGCCCCAGCATTTT
abundance: -; d_gene: -; v_gene: TRBV6-2/TRBV6-3; j_gene: TRBJ2-3; CDR3aa: CASSRIADTQYF; CDR3nt: TGTGCCAGCAGTAGGATTGCAGATACGCAGTATTTT
abundance: -; d_gene: TRBD2; v_gene: TRBV27; j_gene: TRBJ2-7; CDR3aa: CASSLRGGFSYEQYF; CDR3nt: TGTGCCAGCAGTTTACGGGGGGGCTTCTCCTACGAGCAGTACTTC
abundance: -; d_gene: TRBD1; v_gene: TRBV4-2; j_gene: TRBJ2-2; CDR3aa: CASSDMTGVGTGELFF; CDR3nt: TGTGCCAGCAGCGACATGACAGGGGTGGGAACCGGGGAGCTGTTTTTT
abundance: -; d_gene: TRBD2; v_gene: TRBV7-9; j_gene: TRBJ2-1; CDR3aa: CASPPGLAGVPSYNEQFF; CDR3nt: TGTGCCAGCCCGCCGGGACTAGCGGGGGTCCCGAGCTACAATGAGCAGTTCTTC
abundance: -; d_gene: -; v_gene: TRBV5-4; j_gene: TRBJ2-7; CDR3aa: CASSLGGRAEQYF; CDR3nt: TGTGCCAGCAGCTTGGGAGGCAGGGCCGAGCAGTACTTC
abundance: -; d_gene: -; v_gene: TRBV6-5; j_gene: TRBJ1-1; CDR3aa: CASSRMQRTEAFF; CDR3nt: TGTGCCAGCAGCCGGATGCAGAGAACTGAAGCTTTCTTT
abundance: -; d_gene: TRBD1; v_gene: TRBV19; j_gene: TRBJ2-7; CDR3aa: CASSVPGQVYEQYF; CDR3nt: TGTGCCAGTAGTGTACCGGGACAGGTCTACGAGCAGTACTTC
abundance: -; d_gene: -; v_gene: TRBV9; j_gene: TRBJ1-5; CDR3aa: CASSGGFNQPQHF; CDR3nt: TGTGCCAGCAGCGGGGGCTTTAATCAGCCCCAGCATTTT
abundance: once; d_gene: -; v_gene: TRBV29-1; j_gene: TRBJ1-2; CDR3aa: CSVEMGVAGRWGSGYTF; CDR3nt: TGCAGCGTTGAAATGGGTGTAGCGGGCAGATGGGGAAGCGGCTACACCTTC
abundance: -; d_gene: TRBD1; v_gene: TRBV9; j_gene: TRBJ2-3; CDR3aa: CASSAGQRSTDTQYF; CDR3nt: TGTGCCAGCAGCGCGGGACAGAGAAGCACAGATACGCAGTATTTT
abundance: -; d_gene: -; v_gene: TRBV14; j_gene: TRBJ1-2; CDR3aa: CASSPSGKANYGYTF; CDR3nt: TGTGCCAGCAGCCCGTCGGGGAAGGCTAACTATGGCTACACCTTC
abundance: -; d_gene: -; v_gene: TRBV15; j_gene: TRBJ1-1; CDR3aa: CATSPTGYQGAFF; CDR3nt: TGTGCCACCAGCCCTACAGGTTATCAGGGAGCTTTCTTT
abundance: -; d_gene: TRBD1; v_gene: TRBV15; j_gene: TRBJ1-2; CDR3aa: CATSRDRGLHPRYGYTF; CDR3nt: TGTGCCACCAGCCGGGACAGGGGGCTTCATCCCCGCTATGGCTACACCTTC
abundance: -; d_gene: -; v_gene: TRBV19; j_gene: TRBJ2-7; CDR3aa: CASSMYQDEGQYF; CDR3nt: TGTGCCAGTAGTATGTATCAGGATGAGGGGCAGTACTTC
abundance: -; d_gene: -; v_gene: TRBV2; j_gene: TRBJ2-7; CDR3aa: CASRSRSAYEQYF; CDR3nt: TGTGCCAGCAGGTCTCGTTCCGCCTACGAGCAGTACTTC
abundance: -; d_gene: TRBD1; v_gene: TRBV29-1; j_gene: TRBJ2-7; CDR3aa: CSAAPTDGTGAYEQYF; CDR3nt: TGCAGCGCCGCTCCGACGGACGGGACAGGAGCCTACGAGCAGTACTTC
abundance: once; d_gene: TRBD1; v_gene: TRBV29-1; j_gene: TRBJ2-7; CDR3aa: CSVVGQGSYEQYF; CDR3nt: TGCAGCGTTGTGGGACAGGGATCCTACGAGCAGTACTTC
abundance: -; d_gene: TRBD1; v_gene: TRBV5-6; j_gene: TRBJ1-5; CDR3aa: CASSLGGQAKNQPQHF; CDR3nt: TGTGCCAGCAGTTTGGGCGGACAGGCAAAAAATCAGCCCCAGCATTTT
abundance: -; d_gene: -; v_gene: TRBV13; j_gene: TRBJ2-7; CDR3aa: CASSSTVPYEQYF; CDR3nt: TGTGCCAGCAGCTCGACAGTGCCCTACGAGCAGTACTTC
abundance: -; d_gene: -; v_gene: TRBV7-6; j_gene: TRBJ2-5; CDR3aa: CASSLSPDGQETQYF; CDR3nt: TGTGCCAGCAGCTTATCCCCAGACGGCCAAGAGACCCAGTACTTC
abundance: -; d_gene: -; v_gene: TRBV4-2; j_gene: TRBJ2-5; CDR3aa: CASSYIGEFQETQYF; CDR3nt: TGTGCCAGCAGCTACATAGGGGAGTTCCAAGAGACCCAGTACTTC
abundance: -; d_gene: -; v_gene: TRBV13; j_gene: TRBJ1-2; CDR3aa: CASTPTGIYGYTF; CDR3nt: TGTGCCAGCACCCCCACCGGAATTTATGGCTACACCTTC
abundance: -; d_gene: TRBD2; v_gene: TRBV14; j_gene: TRBJ2-1; CDR3aa: CASSQGLAGYYNEQFF; CDR3nt: TGTGCCAGCAGCCAAGGGCTAGCGGGCTACTACAATGAGCAGTTCTTC
abundance: -; d_gene: -; v_gene: TRBV27; j_gene: TRBJ1-5; CDR3aa: CASSFVGSQPQHF; CDR3nt: TGTGCCAGCAGTTTTGTGGGGAGTCAGCCCCAGCATTTT
abundance: -; d_gene: -; v_gene: TRBV4-2; j_gene: TRBJ2-1; CDR3aa: CASSPTQREQFF; CDR3nt: TGTGCCAGCAGCCCGACCCAGAGGGAGCAGTTCTTC
abundance: -; d_gene: TRBD2; v_gene: TRBV12-3/TRBV12-4; j_gene: TRBJ2-3; CDR3aa: CASSFGGVTDTQYF; CDR3nt: TGTGCCAGCAGTTTCGGGGGGGTCACAGATACGCAGTATTTT